The 18 T cell receptor beta chains below all came from one sample that was sequenced in a study of regulatory and conventional T cells in RAG deficiency. TCRdb's table, derived via immunoSEQ multiplex PCR, lists solely in-frame clones and lacks some. The sample carries approximately 46,000 clones, 75% to 90% recorded once. The sorted conventional CD4+ T cells were CD25-low and CD127-high, with genomic DNA sequenced. The same sample was also used in a study of regulatory T cells. That work adds: Amplification used 52 TRBV primers and 13 TRBJ primers.

The sample was CD4+ effector T cells sorted from blood. The receptors were gathered from a human donor in good health.

This clone was recorded only once. The chain combines TRBV19 with TRBJ1-1, with 8 bases identical to TRBD1. The junction had 2 bases not matched to a gene; V was cut back by 7 bases and J by 4 bases. CDR3 length equals 12 residues. Looked up from germline, CDR1 is LNHDA and CDR2 is SQIVND (reference sequence). CDR3: CASNRGVTEAFF. In nucleotides, the CDR3 is TGTGCCAGTAACAGGGGGGTCACTGAAGCTTTCTTT.

The chain combines TRBV18 with TRBJ2-7, with 15 bases matching TRBD2. V shed 3 bases and J 6 bases; nucleotides not matched to a gene: 6. This CDR3 comprises 16 residues. Per the germline V gene, CDR1 is KGHSH and CDR2 is LQKENI. The CDR3 sequence: CASSPGLAGGMGEQYF. The CDR3 bases are TGTGCCAGCTCACCTGGACTAGCGGGAGGGATGGGCGAGCAGTACTTC.

The chain carries TRBV5-6 and TRBJ2-1; D remains unclear. V lost 2 bases to trimming and J lost 4 bases, with 13 bases between them. CDR3 length: 15 amino acids. Germline V gives CDR1 SGHDT, CDR2 YYEEEE. Written as DNA, the CDR3 is TGTGCCAGCAGCTTAACCGGCTCCGGATACAATGAGCAGTTCTTC. The encoded protein is CASSLTGSGYNEQFF.

The V and J genes are TRBV6-1 and TRBJ1-5; D is possibly TRBD1 (5 bases). The germline V gene encodes CDR1 MNHNS and CDR2 SASEGT. This CDR3 has 14 amino acids. Deletions cut 6 bases from V and 4 bases from J, with 13 bases between. The CDR3: CASRGDVWNQPQHF. CDR3 in DNA: TGTGCCAGCAGGGGGGACGTTTGGAATCAGCCCCAGCATTTT.

The V gene is TRBV7-2, the J gene TRBJ1-6, with D unresolved. V lost 1 base, J lost 0 bases, and 1 base lay in between. The CDR3 covers 14 residues. Germline CDR1 and CDR2: SGHTA and FQGNSA. The CDR3 DNA follows: TGTGCCAGCAGCTTAGGCTCCTATAATTCACCCCTCCACTTT. This translates into CASSLGSYNSPLHF.

This chain joins TRBV7-3 and TRBJ2-1; 11 bases are a match to TRBD1. V was pared by 5 bases and J by 7 bases, with 7 bases of the junction left unmatched. This CDR3 region has 15 residues. Germline V gene data show CDR1 as SGHTA and CDR2 as FQGTGA. CDR3 sequence reads: CASSKNRDRGNEQFF. CDR3 DNA: TGTGCCAGCAGCAAAAACCGGGACAGGGGGAATGAGCAGTTCTTC.

The V and J genes are TRBV7-2 and TRBJ2-1; 12 nucleotides agree with TRBD1. Trimming cost V 2 bases and J 6 bases; bases outside gene matches: 8. This CDR3 is built from 17 residues. Germline CDR1 SGHTA, CDR2 FQGNSA. CDR3 residues: CASSLIGDRGLGNEQFF. The CDR3 DNA reads as TGTGCCAGCAGCTTAATAGGGGACAGGGGGCTTGGCAATGAGCAGTTCTTC.

The chain carries TRBV6-5 and TRBJ1-6; D gene uncertain. The CDR3 runs 14 residues. The V end was cut by 2 bases, the J end by 10 bases, with 12 bases between. Germline-derived CDR1 and CDR2 are MNHEY and SVGAGI. CDR3 nucleotides: TGTGCCAGCAGTTACGCGAAGGGAGGGTCACCCCTCCACTTT. Translating it yields CASSYAKGGSPLHF.

The chain is built from TRBV4-1 and TRBJ1-3; D remains unclear. Trimming took off 0 bases at V and 0 bases at J, with 12 bases between the two ends. Germline assignment: CDR1 MGHRA and CDR2 YSYEKL. This CDR3 is 17 amino acids long. The CDR3 protein is CASSQDNARSSGNTIYF. The DNA of the CDR3 is TGCGCCAGCAGCCAAGATAATGCCAGGTCCTCTGGAAACACCATATATTTT.

Notes on this clone: Because the CDR3's place on the DNA is in doubt, the DNA is left out and the CDR3 is given as listed by TCRdb. The J gene is TRBJ2-3, the V gene TRBV28; the table's D gene call, TRBD2, was not cross checked with the DNA. Counting both end residues, the CDR3 totals 17 amino acids. The germline gives CDR1 MDHEN, CDR2 SYDVKM. The CDR3: CASSSSGLPISTDTQYF.

The rearrangement links TRBV5-1 to TRBJ2-1, with D possibly matching TRBD1 (6 bases). The germline V gene has CDR1 SGHRS and CDR2 YFSETQ. CDR3 length: 18 amino acids. V was shortened by 4 bases and J by 5 bases, with 25 bases between the two germline ends. CDR3 sequence: CASSHRGQTGFGHNEQFF. DNA of the CDR3: TGCGCCAGCAGCCACCGCGGCCAAACAGGGTTCGGCCACAATGAGCAGTTCTTC. Full variable domain (remainder filled in from reference TRBV5-1 and TRBJ2-1): KAGVTQTPRYLIKTRGQQVTLSCSPISGHRSVSWYQQTPGQGLQFLFEYFSETQRNKGNFPGRFSGRQFSNSRSEMNVSTLELGDSALYLCASSHRGQTGFGHNEQFFGPGTRLTVL.

The chain recombines TRBV30 with TRBJ2-4; D may be TRBD2 (6 bases). Trimming removed 5 bases at V and 3 bases at J, with 11 bases between. The CDR3 length is 13 residues. Germline V CDR1 and CDR2: GTSNPN, SVGIG (reference sequence). The CDR3 loop is CAWGGLGKNIQYF. The CDR3 DNA reads TGTGCCTGGGGAGGGTTAGGCAAAAACATTCAGTACTTC. The full variable domain, its missing parts supplied by reference TRBV30 and TRBJ2-4, is SQTIHQWPATLVQPVGSPLSLECTVEGTSNPNLYWYRQAAGRGLQLLFYSVGIGQISSEVPQNLSASRPQDRQFILSSKKLLLSDSGFYLCAWGGLGKNIQYFGAGTRLSVL.

This clone was seen a few times. The same CDR3 can be traced to other DNA sequences in this sample. The chain is built from TRBV7-2 and TRBJ1-2; a weak D match, TRBD1 (6 bases). The length of the CDR3 is 15 residues. CDR1 and CDR2 from the germline V gene are SGHTA and FQGNSA. The V gene lost 3 bases and the J gene lost 3 bases, with 14 bases spanning the gap. CDR3 DNA: TGTGCCAGCAGCTTGACGGGAGGGGGGGACTATGGCTACACCTTC. Amino acid sequence: CASSLTGGGDYGYTF.

This clone was observed a few times. The J gene is TRBJ2-3, the V gene TRBV4-1, with 7 bases fitting TRBD2. The CDR3 is 16 amino acids. V shed 0 bases and J 10 bases; nucleotides not matched to a gene: 13. The germline V gene encodes CDR1 MGHRA and CDR2 YSYEKL. CDR3 nucleotide sequence: TGCGCCAGCAGCCAAGATCGGGGACTAAATCCCGGGGCGCAGTATTTT. This sequence encodes CASSQDRGLNPGAQYF.

The rearrangement joins TRBV18 to TRBJ1-2; D unclear. V was clipped by 2 bases and J by 3 bases, with 10 bases between them. The CDR3 contains 14 residues. The germline CDR1 and CDR2 sequences are KGHSH and LQKENI. CDR3 in amino acids: CASSPGTDHYGYTF. DNA of the CDR3: TGTGCCAGCTCACCAGGAACAGACCACTATGGCTACACCTTC.

The chain is built from TRBV5-4 and TRBJ2-5; 8 bases map to TRBD2. With 1 base clipped from V and 0 bases from J, the junction kept 5 bases outside the gene matches. Germline CDR1 reads SGHNT; CDR2 reads YYREEE (reference sequence). This CDR3 is 16 amino acids long. The DNA for the CDR3 is TGTGCCAGCAGCTTGTTTATGCGGGGGGACCAAGAGACCCAGTACTTC. Translation: CASSLFMRGDQETQYF.

V and J are TRBV2 and TRBJ2-5, with D possibly TRBD1 on 5 matching bases. Germline V gene sequence: CDR1 SNHLY, CDR2 FYNNEI. The CDR3 consists of 16 residues. Trimming removed 2 bases at V and 1 base at J, with 14 bases between. The CDR3: CASSESPRGSQETQYF. In DNA form, the CDR3 reads TGTGCCAGCAGTGAATCGCCTAGGGGCTCCCAAGAGACCCAGTACTTC.

V and J are TRBV6-5 and TRBJ1-2; 8 nucleotides match TRBD1. The ends lost 4 bases at V and 7 bases at J; junction bases unmatched: 8. From germline, CDR1 is MNHEY and CDR2 SVGAGI. The CDR3 has 14 residues. The DNA for the CDR3 is TGTGCCAGCAGTTCCGGGACAGGAAATATTGGCTACACCTTC. The encoded protein is CASSSGTGNIGYTF.